These 6 T cell receptor beta chains were sequenced from one sample in a study of blood T cell repertoires in COVID-19. Generated by immunoSEQ multiplex PCR, the TCRdb table keeps only in-frame clones and is missing some. The table lists 200,000 or so clones, roughly four fifths of them singletons. Sequenced input: PBMCs or T cells enriched from blood (not recorded which). Receptor source: a man in his forties who had recovered from COVID-19.

V usage is TRBV6-2 or TRBV6-3 and J usage is TRBJ1-1; no clear D. The V end was cut by 6 bases, the J end by 10 bases, with 15 bases between. This CDR3 is 12 amino acids long. Per germline, CDR1 MNHEY and CDR2 SVGEGT. The CDR3 reads CASSLTGGGAFF. The DNA of the CDR3 is TGTGCCAGCAGCCTAACCGGTGGTGGAGCTTTCTTT.

In this sample, this clone turned up a few times. The chain has TRBV6-6 and TRBJ2-7; 7 bases map to TRBD1. V lost 6 bases, J lost 1 base, and 15 bases stayed unmatched. The germline V gene encodes CDR1 MNHNY and CDR2 SVGAGI (reference sequence). This CDR3 spans 17 amino acids. The CDR3, as DNA: TGTGCCAGCAGGCGAACGGGACAGCCGGGTGGATCCTACGAGCAGTACTTC. This gives the protein CASRRTGQPGGSYEQYF.

On this clone: At the DNA level, this CDR3 is encoded by other sequences in the same sample as well. The V and J genes are TRBV24-1 and TRBJ1-1; D unresolved. V lost 4 bases to trimming and J lost 5 bases, with 7 bases between them. The CDR3 runs to 12 residues. Germline lookup yields CDR1 KGHDR and CDR2 SFDVKD. CDR3 amino acids: CATSDRGTEAFF. For the CDR3, the DNA is TGTGCCACCAGTGACCGCGGGACTGAAGCTTTCTTT.

The chain recombines TRBV9 with TRBJ1-4, with 8 bases lining up with TRBD1. CDR1 and CDR2 (germline): SGDLS, YYNGEE. The CDR3 has 15 residues. The V segment lost 3 bases and the J segment 6 bases; nucleotides outside the gene matches: 7. For the CDR3, the DNA is TGTGCCAGCAGCGCGAAGGACAGGGCCGATGAAAAACTGTTTTTT. The encoded protein is CASSAKDRADEKLFF. The complete variable domain, with remaining parts taken from reference TRBV9 and TRBJ1-4, reads DSGVTQTPKHLITATGQRVTLRCSPRSGDLSVYWYQQSLDQGLQFLIQYYNGEERAKGNILERFSAQQFPDLHSELNLSSLELGDSALYFCASSAKDRADEKLFFGSGTQLSVL.

Here the CDR3 reads CASSQQGLGTEAFF. CDR3 coding DNA: TGTGCCAGCAGTCAACAGGGCCTCGGCACTGAAGCTTTCTTT. The V call is TRBV25-1, the J call TRBJ1-1, with TRBD1 as a possible D gene (6 bases). The CDR3 sequence is 14 residues long. Looked up from germline, CDR1 is MGHDK and CDR2 is SYGVNS. V lost 5 bases and J 4 bases, leaving 14 bases between the germline ends.

The genes are TRBV5-6 and TRBJ1-1; D uncertain. The CDR3 is 11 residues long. CDR1 is SGHDT and CDR2 is YYEEEE in the germline V gene. Between the trimmed V and J ends, which lost 5 bases and 7 bases, there was a span of 9 bases. CDR3 sequence reads: CASSYLGEAFF. The CDR3 coding sequence is TGTGCCAGCAGTTACCTCGGTGAAGCTTTCTTT.